This T cell receptor beta chain was identified in a study of blood T cell repertoires in COVID-19. Study in general: Specimens from acute and convalescent COVID-19 originated in the United States, Italy and Spain. Sample material is recorded as cDNA or gDNA derived from T cells, B-cell-depleted T cells, or PBMCs.

How the authors handled the data: Amplification from reference gene primers served as the basis for estimated nucleated cell counts. Sequencing was performed with immunoSEQ multiplex PCR; in TCRdb, only in-frame clones are kept and a portion is missing. D and trimming come from the DNA, and the V and J calls and clone size come from that table. The sample records tens of thousands of clones, around 84% being singletons. Germline lookup yields CDR1 LNHDA and CDR2 SQIVND (reference sequence). After removal of 5 bases from V and 6 bases from J, the junction contained 7 bases not matched to a gene. This CDR3 region has 15 residues.

The receptor's source is a human donor in a cohort sampled during active COVID-19. The chain uses TRBV19 and TRBJ2-2; TRBD1 matches 9 bases. The sequencing sample was made of peripheral blood. The CDR3 sequence: CASSGGQGWPGELFF. Written as DNA, the CDR3 is TGTGCCAGTAGTGGGGGACAGGGATGGCCCGGGGAGCTGTTTTTT.